These T cell receptor beta chains were read from a single sample in a study of cytomegalovirus exposure and HLA in healthy donors. Only in-frame clones appear in the TCRdb table, and some are missing; sequencing was by immunoSEQ multiplex PCR. The profile covers approximately 190,000 clones, with roughly 80% appearing a single time and less than 7% taken by the ten largest. The sequencing input was PBMCs. The receptors originated from a man between 35 and 55 years old in good health and CMV-seropositive. The CDR3 runs from the conserved cysteine through the conserved F or W. D genes are given only for firm matches. Clone sizes are given selectively: once, few, many, or a class where the clone is expanded.

CDR3	DNA	J	size	V	D
CASSQERRGAYEQYF	TGCGCCAGCAGCCAAGAGAGGCGGGGGGCTTACGAGCAGTACTTC	TRBJ2-7	NA	TRBV4-3	TRBD2
CASSPALGGPGTEAFF	TGTGCCAGCAGTCCCGCCTTGGGAGGGCCGGGCACTGAAGCTTTCTTT	TRBJ1-1	NA	TRBV25-1	NA
CASALAVNNEQFF	TGTGCCAGCGCACTAGCGGTAAACAATGAGCAGTTCTTC	TRBJ2-1	NA	TRBV6-5	TRBD2
CASRRTGPPSGYTF	TGTGCCAGCAGGCGGACAGGGCCCCCGTCTGGCTACACCTTC	TRBJ1-2	NA	TRBV6-5	TRBD1
CASSVGGKKETQYF	TGTGCCAGCAGCGTAGGAGGGAAAAAAGAGACCCAGTACTTC	TRBJ2-5	NA	TRBV9	NA
CASKGGGGTGELFF	TGCGCCAGCAAAGGGGGGGGCGGCACCGGGGAGCTGTTTTTT	TRBJ2-2	NA	TRBV4-3	NA
CASSPGLGAEAFF	TGTGCCAGCAGCCCTGGGTTAGGGGCTGAAGCTTTCTTT	TRBJ1-1	NA	TRBV7-3	NA
CAIGTSGGAPEQYF	TGTGCCATCGGAACTAGCGGGGGGGCCCCCGAGCAGTACTTC	TRBJ2-7	NA	TRBV10-3	TRBD2
CASSLGSGQGAKEQYF	TGTGCCAGCAGCTTGGGGTCGGGACAGGGGGCGAAGGAGCAGTACTTC	TRBJ2-7	few	TRBV5-4	TRBD1
CASSAPAGNTIYF	TGTGCCAGCAGTGCACCGGCTGGAAACACCATATATTTT	TRBJ1-3	NA	TRBV25-1	NA
CASSGGRGIRYEQYF	TGTGCCAGCAGCGGGGGGCGGGGGATTCGGTACGAGCAGTACTTC	TRBJ2-7	NA	TRBV7-9	NA
CASSYGTPDEQFF	TGTGCCAGCAGTTATGGGACACCGGATGAGCAGTTCTTC	TRBJ2-1	NA	TRBV6-6	NA
CASPTGTGTNYGYTF	TGTGCCAGCCCAACCGGGACAGGGACTAACTATGGCTACACCTTC	TRBJ1-2	once	TRBV6-1	TRBD1
CASSSGGRSNYGYTF	TGTGCCAGCAGCTCGGGGGGCCGTTCTAACTATGGCTACACCTTC	TRBJ1-2	NA	TRBV5-4	NA
CASSIESHSNQPQHF	TGTGCCAGTAGTATAGAGAGCCATAGCAATCAGCCCCAGCATTTT	TRBJ1-5	NA	TRBV19	NA
CASSPLFSGGNYGYTF	TGTGCCAGCTCACCATTGTTTTCAGGGGGTAACTATGGCTACACCTTC	TRBJ1-2	NA	TRBV18	TRBD1
CASSRGIVETQYF	TGTGCCAGTAGTAGAGGGATAGTCGAGACCCAGTACTTC	TRBJ2-5	NA	TRBV19	NA
CATSGDRATNEKLFF	TGTGCCACCAGCGGGGACAGGGCGACTAATGAAAAACTGTTTTTT	TRBJ1-4	NA	TRBV15	TRBD1
CASSSISSGGQETQYF	TGTGCCAGCAGCTCAATCAGCTCAGGGGGACAAGAGACCCAGTACTTC	TRBJ2-5	few	TRBV7-2	TRBD1
CASSQPRTGNQPQHF	TGCGCCAGCAGCCAACCCCGGACAGGCAATCAGCCCCAGCATTTT	TRBJ1-5	NA	TRBV4-1	NA
CASSYEVRSYEQYF	TGTGCCAGCAGTTACGAGGTTCGGTCCTACGAGCAGTACTTC	TRBJ2-7	NA	TRBV6-5	NA
CASSRLAGASSYNEQFF	TGCGCCAGTAGCCGACTAGCGGGGGCCTCTTCCTACAATGAGCAGTTCTTC	TRBJ2-1	once	TRBV10-1	TRBD2
CASSGTGGNSPLHF	TGTGCCAGCAGTGGAACAGGGGGGAATTCACCCCTCCACTTT	TRBJ1-6	NA	TRBV9	TRBD1
CSAGTGSPDGYTF	TGCAGCGCCGGGACAGGGTCCCCGGATGGCTACACCTTC	TRBJ1-2	NA	TRBV29-1	TRBD1
CASRGGQGYEKLFF	TGTGCCAGCAGGGGTGGGCAGGGCTACGAAAAACTGTTTTTT	TRBJ1-4	few	TRBV28	NA
CASSSGGLSTDTQYF	TGTGCCAGTAGTTCGGGGGGGCTTAGCACAGATACGCAGTATTTT	TRBJ2-3	NA	TRBV19	TRBD2
CASSFGGDYEQYF	TGTGCCAGCAGCTTTGGGGGGGACTACGAGCAGTACTTC	TRBJ2-7	NA	TRBV5-4	TRBD2
CASSAQWNTEAFF	TGCGCCAGCAGTGCACAGTGGAACACTGAAGCTTTCTTT	TRBJ1-1	NA	TRBV10-1	NA
CASSVEGLAGKETQYF	TGTGCCAGCAGCGTAGAGGGACTAGCAGGGAAAGAGACCCAGTACTTC	TRBJ2-5	NA	TRBV9	TRBD2
CASSLAGGGRNYGGYTF	TGTGCCAGCAGCTTAGCGGGAGGGGGGCGGAACTATGGAGGCTACACCTTC	TRBJ1-2	NA	TRBV7-8	NA
CASSPGTGVGYTF	TGTGCCAGCAGTCCAGGGACAGGGGTTGGCTACACCTTC	TRBJ1-2	NA	TRBV27	TRBD1
CASTRGRGELYEQYF	TGTGCCAGCACCCGGGGGAGGGGGGAACTCTACGAGCAGTACTTC	TRBJ2-7	NA	TRBV6-5	NA
CASSLGARGGYTGELFF	TGTGCCAGCAGCTTAGGGGCCCGGGGAGGTTACACCGGGGAGCTGTTTTTT	TRBJ2-2	NA	TRBV13	NA
CASTLRADHQPQHF	TGTGCCAGTACTTTGAGGGCAGACCATCAGCCCCAGCATTTT	TRBJ1-5	NA	TRBV19	NA
CATSGGPWGGNSPLHF	TGTGCTACGAGCGGGGGGCCCTGGGGGGGCAATTCACCCCTCCACTTT	TRBJ1-6	once	TRBV12-5	NA
CAWTGERAGSITDTQYF	TGTGCCTGGACAGGGGAACGAGCGGGGAGTATCACAGATACGCAGTATTTT	TRBJ2-3	NA	TRBV30	NA